Each of the 32 T cell receptor beta chains below was sequenced from the same sample in a study of tumor-infiltrating lymphocytes in primary liver carcinoma. Constant-region priming of 500 to 550 ng total RNA yielded TCR beta cDNA. Libraries of TCR beta came from three nested multiplex PCR rounds with slightly modified ARM-PCR. The study ran its first two PCR rounds for nine to eleven cycles each, using TRBV1-TRBV30 forward primers and a C-beta reverse primer. From the multiplex PCR reads, TCRdb called clonotypes with MiXCR, one entry per CDR3 protein. This sample yields 300,000 to 400,000 distinct CDR3 sequences, of which about 62% are seen a single time; around 9.5% belongs to the top ten. They got blood RNA out of unsorted whole blood and also pulled out germline DNA. What was sequenced was peripheral blood. The receptors come from a man aged 35 to 55 with primary liver carcinoma and hepatitis B virus infection.

The CDR3, as DNA: TGTGCCACCAGCGGTAGCGGGAGGGCCGATAACTCCTACAATGAGCAGTTCTTC. Translating it yields CATSGSGRADNSYNEQFF. The J gene is TRBJ2-1, the V gene TRBV15, with 11 bases fitting TRBD2. V trimming: 5 bases; J trimming: 0 bases; junction bases outside the gene matches: 9. Germline V gene data show CDR1 as LNHNV and CDR2 as YYDKDF (reference sequence). This CDR3 is 18 amino acids long.

Details on this clonotype: Germline and junction disagree at one end, which may indicate a read error. The V call is TRBV12-5, the J call TRBJ2-7, with D possibly being TRBD2 (6 bases). The CDR3 contains 13 residues. The germline V gene has CDR1 LGHNT and CDR2 FRNRAP. As DNA, the CDR3 is TGTGCCAGTGAGGGGACTGGTCCCTACGAGCACTACTTC. This sequence encodes CASEGTGPYEHYF.

The rearrangement uses TRBV5-1 and TRBJ2-5; 8 positions match TRBD2. The CDR3 is 17 amino acids. Germline loops: CDR1 SGHRS, CDR2 YFSETQ. J was trimmed by 5 bases and V by 4 bases; bases with no gene match: 16. The CDR3, as DNA: TGCGCCAGCAGCCCGGAGTCGAGCGGGAGTTTTAAGGAGACCCAGTACTTC. This gives the protein CASSPESSGSFKETQYF.

In regard to this clonotype: An end of the junction differs from the germline gene, which may be a read error. V and J are TRBV10-3 and TRBJ2-2; possibly TRBD2 for D (6 bases). Germline CDR1 and CDR2: ENHRY and SYGVKD. This CDR3 comprises 14 residues. The DNA of the CDR3 is TGTGCCATCAAAGAGGATTCGAACACCGGGGGGCTGTTTTTT. Translation gives CAIKEDSNTGGLFF.

The chain joins TRBV11-2 to TRBJ1-5; 8 bases map to TRBD1. Germline-derived CDR1 and CDR2 are SGHAT and FQNNGV. The junction had 11 bases not matched to a gene; V was cut back by 9 bases and J by 10 bases. The CDR3 has 13 amino acids. DNA for the CDR3: TGTGCCAGTAGACAGGGGTCCCGGGAACCCCAGCATTTT. Translating gives CASRQGSREPQHF.

Details on this clonotype: A much larger clonotype is one base distant, so this may be a read error. This chain's CDR3 is CASSYRIDNQPQHF. CDR3 bases: TGTGCCAGCAGTTACCGGATAGATAATCAGCCCCAGCATTTT. The genes are TRBV6-2 or TRBV6-3 and TRBJ1-5; D gene ambiguous. The ends were cut back, 2 bases at V and 4 bases at J, with 9 bases in the middle. Germline-derived CDR1 and CDR2 are MNHEY and SVGEGT. This CDR3 is built from 14 residues.

This clonotype was seen many times. This chain connects TRBV6-1 to TRBJ2-7, with D unresolved. Germline loops: CDR1 MNHNS, CDR2 SASEGT. Trimming took 6 bases from V and 4 from J, leaving 13 bases between them. This CDR3 region has 13 residues. The CDR3 DNA sequence: TGTGCCAGCAGACTCGACGGTATTTACGAGCAGTACTTC. The encoded protein is CASRLDGIYEQYF.

Concerning this clonotype: This may be a read error, as it is one base from a much larger clone. The CDR3 is CASGTGTVNEKLFF. The DNA of the CDR3 is TGTGCCAGCGGGACCGGGACAGTTAATGAAAAACTGTTTTTT. The chain joins TRBV5-4 to TRBJ1-4; 7 bases match TRBD1. CDR3 length: 14 residues. Germline assignment: CDR1 SGHNT and CDR2 YYREEE (reference sequence). V dropped 7 bases and J dropped 4; count of bases not matched to a gene: 7.

This chain connects TRBV7-9 to TRBJ2-1, with TRBD2 identical over 13 bases. This CDR3 contains 14 residues. The germline V gene encodes CDR1 SEHNR and CDR2 FQNEAQ (reference sequence). CDR3 loop: CASGTSGTSNEQFF. For the CDR3, the DNA is TGTGCTAGTGGGACTAGCGGGACGAGCAATGAGCAGTTCTTC.

As to this clonotype: At one end the junction does not follow the germline gene, possibly because of a read error. This rearrangement joins TRBV6-5 to TRBJ1-2; 7 bases align to TRBD1. The CDR3 covers 13 residues. CDR1 and CDR2 from the germline V gene are MNHEY and SVGAGI. For the CDR3, the DNA is TGTGCCAGCCATCCTTCGACAGGGTCTGGCCACATCTTC. Its translation: CASHPSTGSGHIF.

A note on this clonotype: The junction and the germline gene differ at one end; a read error may be behind it. V and J are TRBV6-6 and TRBJ1-6; TRBD1 agrees at 8 bases. Germline V CDR1 and CDR2: MNHNY, SVGAGI (reference sequence). The length of the CDR3 is 15 residues. Here the CDR3 reads CASSYSTGENSPFHF. CDR3 sequence (DNA): TGTGCCAGCAGTTACTCGACAGGGGAAAATTCACCCTTCCACTTT.

Turning to this clonotype: The junction shows a germline mismatch at one end, possibly a read error. The V gene is TRBV4-1, the J gene TRBJ1-6, with D unresolved. The germline V gene encodes CDR1 MGHRA and CDR2 YSYEKL. The CDR3 spans 18 residues. CDR3 coding DNA: TGCGCCGGCAGCCAAGAGGTAATAGCGTCCCCAAATAATTCACCTCTCCACTTT. Translation gives CAGSQEVIASPNNSPLHF.

In this sample, this clonotype turned up a few times. A read error is possible here, since a much larger clone lies one base away. The chain couples TRBV4-2 to TRBJ1-4; D is possibly TRBD1 (5 bases). This CDR3 spans 15 amino acids. The germline gives CDR1 LGHNA, CDR2 YNFKEQ. Trimming cost V 4 bases and J 10 bases, with 19 bases left between them. The CDR3 DNA reads as TGTGCCAGCAGCCGAGGGTCCGTGGGGGAAAGAAAACTGTTTTTT. Amino acids: CASSRGSVGERKLFF.

The gene calls are TRBV7-9 and TRBJ1-5, with a weak D call TRBD1 (6 bases). Germline values: CDR1 SEHNR, CDR2 FQNEAQ (reference sequence). This CDR3 comprises 14 residues. V was pared by 1 base and J by 5 bases, with 9 bases between. The CDR3, as DNA: TGTGCCAGCAGCTTAGGGGGGGCTGATCAGCCCCAGCATTTT. Its translation: CASSLGGADQPQHF.

The chain recombines TRBV4-3 with TRBJ2-1; D unresolved. Germline V gene data show CDR1 as LGHNA and CDR2 as YSLEER. The V end lost 0 bases, the J end lost 3 bases, and 15 bases lay between the germline ends. The CDR3 has 17 amino acids. CDR3 amino acids: CASSQDALLPIYNEQFF. The DNA for the CDR3 is TGCGCCAGCAGCCAAGATGCGTTGCTCCCCATCTACAATGAGCAGTTCTTC.

The V call is TRBV7-8, the J call TRBJ2-1; 9 positions agree with TRBD1. The CDR3 sequence is 15 residues long. V was clipped by 5 bases and J by 7 bases; unmatched bases: 9. From germline, CDR1 is SGHVS and CDR2 FQNEAQ. The CDR3 reads CASSRRDREPNEQFF. CDR3 nucleotides: TGTGCCAGCAGCCGCCGGGACAGGGAACCAAATGAGCAGTTCTTC.

As regards this clonotype: A much larger clone lies a single base off, so this may be a read error. The V and J genes are TRBV4-3 and TRBJ2-1, with D maybe TRBD1 (5 bases). The V gene's germline CDR1 is LGHNA and CDR2 YSLEER. CDR3 length: 16 residues. The CDR3, as DNA: TGCGCCAACAGCCAATCTTACCCCAGGGAAAACAATGAGCAGTTCTTC. It specifies CANSQSYPRENNEQFF.

This clonotype was recorded many times. V usage is TRBV6-2 or TRBV6-3 and J usage is TRBJ2-1; 14 nucleotides line up with TRBD2. V shed 6 bases, J shed 7 bases, and the junction held 8 bases outside the gene matches. Germline values: CDR1 MNHEY, CDR2 SVGEGT. This CDR3 comprises 16 residues. The CDR3 spells CASRPRTSGRLNEQFF. The DNA for the CDR3 is TGTGCCAGCAGACCACGGACTAGCGGGAGGTTAAATGAGCAGTTCTTC.

This clonotype was seen more than once but under ten times. The chain couples TRBV5-6 to TRBJ2-6; D perhaps matches TRBD2 (6 bases). CDR1 SGHDT and CDR2 YYEEEE come from the germline V gene. Trimming took off 0 bases at V and 2 bases at J, with 9 bases between the two ends. This CDR3 comprises 16 residues. CDR3 residues: CASSLAGEAGANVLTF. CDR3 bases: TGTGCCAGCAGCTTGGCGGGGGAGGCTGGGGCCAACGTCCTGACTTTC.

In the case of this clonotype: The junction and the germline gene differ at one end; a read error may be behind it. The chain couples TRBV7-8 to TRBJ1-4, with D unclear. The CDR3 totals 13 residues. Germline V gene data show CDR1 as SGHVS and CDR2 as FQNEAQ. The CDR3 reads CASSLEAGGKLFF. The CDR3 DNA reads as TGTGCAAGCAGCTTAGAGGCAGGCGGAAAACTGTTTTTT.

Details on this clonotype: Since a much larger clone is just one base distant, this may be a read error. The CDR3 end shows no conserved phenylalanine or tryptophan, and so a read error is likely. The DNA is left out, because the CDR3 cannot be placed on it with certainty; the CDR3 is given as TCRdb lists it. CDR3 sequence: CASSQDAGPYHY. The V gene is TRBV4-2, the J gene TRBJ1-6; whether TRBD1, the table's D call, matches the DNA was not checked. Germline-derived CDR1 and CDR2 are LGHNA and YNFKEQ. The CDR3 is made up of 12 amino acids, end residues included.

This clonotype appeared once. The chain carries TRBV4-3 and TRBJ1-3; tentatively, D is TRBD1 (5 bases). Trimming shortened V by 8 bases and J by 4 bases, and 15 bases separated the two germline ends. CDR3 size: 14 residues. Germline assignment: CDR1 LGHNA and CDR2 YSLEER. CDR3 DNA sequence: TGCGCCAGCGGGTCAACAGGAGCCGGAAACACCATATATTTT. Translation: CASGSTGAGNTIYF.

Turning to this clonotype: One junction end disagrees with the germline gene, perhaps due to a read error. The chain is built from TRBV5-4 and TRBJ2-5; 12 positions match TRBD1. The CDR3 covers 15 residues. Germline CDR1 is SGHNT and CDR2 is YYREEE (reference sequence). CDR3 DNA sequence: TGTGCCAGCAGCACCGGGACAGGGGGCGTGGAGATCCAGTACTTC. This sequence encodes CASSTGTGGVEIQYF. The complete variable domain, with remaining parts taken from reference TRBV5-4 and TRBJ2-5, reads ETGVTQSPTHLIKTRGQQVTLRCSSQSGHNTVSWYQQALGQGPQFIFQYYREEENGRGNFPPRFSGLQFPNYSSELNVNALELDDSALYLCASSTGTGGVEIQYFGPGTRLLVL.

V is TRBV7-9 and J is TRBJ2-1; D gene unclear. In germline, CDR1 is SEHNR, CDR2 FQNEAQ (reference sequence). The CDR3 spans 14 residues. V gave up 5 bases and J gave up 4 bases, with 12 bases separating them. As DNA, the CDR3 is TGTGCCAGCAGCCCGTCCTCGAGGTACAATGAGCAGTTCTTC. This sequence encodes CASSPSSRYNEQFF.

Worth noting for this clonotype: This may come from a read error, since a much larger clone is one base off. This CDR3 reads CASSSTGTGVNQPQHF. CDR3 DNA sequence: TGTGCCAGCAGTTCCACCGGGACAGGAGTCAATCAGCCCCAGCATTTT. The chain combines TRBV12-3 or TRBV12-4 with TRBJ1-5; 8 positions match TRBD1. The J segment lost 3 bases and the V segment lost 4 bases, leaving 8 bases of the junction unmatched. The length of the CDR3 is 16 residues.

As for this clonotype: This may stem from a read error, because a much larger clone lies one nucleotide away. The chain uses TRBV12-3 or TRBV12-4 and TRBJ2-5, with a weak D call TRBD2 (5 bases). The CDR3 is 13 residues long. Written as DNA, the CDR3 is TGTGCCGGCAGTTTGGCTAGCCGAGAGACCCAGTACTTC. It translates to CAGSLASRETQYF.

In its sample, this clonotype was seen many times. The V call is TRBV6-1, the J call TRBJ1-2, with 12 nucleotides matching TRBD1. The CDR3 has 14 residues. CDR1 MNHNS and CDR2 SASEGT come from the germline V gene. Trimming took 8 bases from V and 2 from J; bases not matched to a gene: 3. The DNA of the CDR3 is TGTGCCAGCGGGGGACAGGGGGCAAACTATGGCTACACCTTC. Protein product: CASGGQGANYGYTF.

This clonotype appeared many times. The gene calls are TRBV12-3 or TRBV12-4 and TRBJ2-1; D remains ambiguous. The CDR3 is made up of 13 amino acids. V lost 5 bases and J 10 bases, leaving 15 bases between the germline ends. The CDR3 sequence is CASSPFPRPEQFF. CDR3 nucleotides: TGTGCCAGCAGTCCTTTCCCGCGCCCCGAGCAGTTCTTC.

Note on this clonotype: This may stem from a read error, because a much larger clone lies one nucleotide away. The chain combines TRBV6-5 with TRBJ2-1, with 7 bases fitting TRBD2. V gave up 0 bases and J gave up 9 bases; unmatched junction bases: 14. Germline-derived CDR1 and CDR2 are MNHEY and SVGAGI. The CDR3 totals 17 residues. CDR3 in amino acids: CASSYSSWAGAPSEQFF. For the CDR3, the DNA is TGTGCCAGCAGTTACTCTTCCTGGGCGGGAGCCCCCAGTGAGCAGTTCTTC.

There are many counts of this clonotype. The rearrangement links TRBV29-1 to TRBJ2-1; possibly TRBD1 for D (5 bases). Trimming removed 4 bases from V and 7 bases from J, with 17 bases in between. Germline CDR1 reads SQVTM; CDR2 reads ANQGSEA. The CDR3 extends over 14 amino acids. CDR3: CSVGGRMVANEQFF. In nucleotides, the CDR3 is TGCAGCGTTGGGGGCAGGATGGTGGCGAATGAGCAGTTCTTC.

As to this clonotype: At one boundary the junction diverges from the germline segment, which might be a read error. The chain employs TRBV28 and TRBJ2-7, with 8 bases aligning to TRBD2. Germline values: CDR1 MDHEN, CDR2 SYDVKM. The CDR3 loop spans 14 amino acids. CDR3 DNA: TGTGCCAGCAGTGGCAGGAGCGGGGGCTACGAGCAGTGCTTC. Its translation is CASSGRSGGYEQCF. The full variable domain, its missing parts supplied by reference TRBV28 and TRBJ2-7, is DVKVTQSSRYLVKRTGEKVFLECVQDMDHENMFWYRQDPGLGLRLIYFSYDVKMKEKGDIPEGYSVSREKKERFSLILESASTNQTSMYLCASSGRSGGYEQCFGPGTRLTVT.

About this clonotype itself: Since a much larger clone is just one base distant, this may be a read error. Since no conserved phenylalanine or tryptophan closes the CDR3, a read error is the likely cause. This sequence joins TRBV6-5 and TRBJ2-2, with D possibly TRBD1 on 6 matching bases. Germline loops: CDR1 MNHEY, CDR2 SVGAGI. Trimming removed 2 bases from V and 4 bases from J, with 8 bases in between. The CDR3 is 14 amino acids. The CDR3 DNA reads TGTGCCAGCAGTTACGGACAGTTCACCGGGGAGCTGTTTCTT. Translated, it gives CASSYGQFTGELFL.